These 21 T cell receptor beta chains share one sample of origin, sequenced in a study of early T cells in non-severe SARS-CoV-2 infection. TCRdb re-analysed the 5' RACE reads in MiXCR, keeping a single row per CDR3 protein. The top ten clones hold about a third of a sample with some 32,000 distinct CDR3 sequences, approximately 6.3% of them seen once. The specimen sequenced was whole blood. The receptors originated from an adult who was a healthcare worker with PCR-confirmed SARS-CoV-2 infection or an uninfected control (not recorded which).

This clonotype was seen many times. This chain connects TRBV6-5 to TRBJ2-7; D remains unclear. Germline V gives CDR1 MNHEY, CDR2 SVGAGI. With 8 bases removed from V and 2 bases from J, the gap between germline ends came to 10 bases. The CDR3 contains 12 residues. Here the CDR3 reads CASSSSAYEQYF. The CDR3 DNA reads TGTGCCAGCTCTAGTTCCGCCTACGAGCAGTACTTC.

The V gene is TRBV27, the J gene TRBJ2-2; D may be TRBD2 (6 bases). CDR1 is MNHEY, CDR2 SMNVEV, per germline (reference sequence). The V gene lost 5 bases and the J gene lost 6 bases, with 16 bases spanning the gap. The CDR3 extends over 15 amino acids. The CDR3 nucleotides read TGTGCCAGCAGTCGCGGGACCCCCGGTCCCGGGGAGCTGTTTTTT. This gives the protein CASSRGTPGPGELFF.

This clonotype was recorded many times. The chain uses TRBV12-3 or TRBV12-4 and TRBJ2-7; 8 nucleotides align to TRBD1. CDR3 size: 15 residues. V was pared by 5 bases and J by 3 bases, with 9 bases of the junction left unmatched. The CDR3 DNA reads TGTGCCAGCAGTGCCCAACAGGGGGGAGGCTACGAGCAGTACTTC. As protein: CASSAQQGGGYEQYF.

This clonotype was seen repeatedly, ten times or more. The genes are TRBV7-9 and TRBJ2-7, with 9 bases lining up with TRBD2. The J segment lost 6 bases and the V segment lost 0 bases, leaving 6 bases of the junction unmatched. CDR1 SEHNR and CDR2 FQNEAQ come from the germline V gene (reference sequence). The CDR3 contains 15 residues. As DNA, the CDR3 is TGTGCCAGCAGCTTAGCCAGCGGGGGGCCGTTCGAGCAGTACTTC. Translating gives CASSLASGGPFEQYF.

The sample holds many counts of this clonotype. The V and J genes are TRBV2 and TRBJ2-1; 13 nucleotides match TRBD2. In germline, CDR1 is SNHLY, CDR2 FYNNEI. Losses at the gene ends were 8 bases for V and 0 bases for J; bases not matched to a gene: 7. This CDR3 contains 17 residues. The CDR3 spells CASLTSGRRSSYNEQFF. The CDR3, as DNA: TGTGCCAGCCTGACTAGCGGGAGGAGAAGCTCCTACAATGAGCAGTTCTTC.

This clonotype was counted many times. The chain links TRBV11-2 to TRBJ2-2; D might be TRBD1 (6 bases). This CDR3 is 14 amino acids long. From germline, CDR1 is SGHAT and CDR2 FQNNGV. V was trimmed by 4 bases and J by 5 bases, leaving 11 bases between them. For the CDR3, the DNA is TGTGCCAGCAGCTACCGCAGGGGAACCGGGGAGCTGTTTTTT. Protein: CASSYRRGTGELFF. The whole variable domain, filled in from reference TRBV11-2 and TRBJ2-2, reads EAGVAQSPRYKIIEKRQSVAFWCNPISGHATLYWYQQILGQGPKLLIQFQNNGVVDDSQLPKDRFSAERLKGVDSTLKIQPAKLEDSAVYLCASSYRRGTGELFFGEGSRLTVL.

The sample holds many counts of this clonotype. The genes are TRBV28 and TRBJ2-7; 10 bases fit TRBD2. V was clipped by 7 bases and J by 7 bases; unmatched bases: 10. CDR1 is MDHEN, CDR2 SYDVKM, per germline. The length of the CDR3 is 14 residues. CDR3 nucleotides: TGTGCCAGCAAATCAGCGGGAGGGAGTGGAGAGCAGTACTTC. It yields the protein CASKSAGGSGEQYF.

This clonotype was seen repeatedly, ten times or more. The V call is TRBV7-8, the J call TRBJ2-7; D ambiguous. The CDR3 runs 15 residues. Trimming shortened V by 1 base and J by 1 base, and 11 bases separated the two germline ends. Per the germline V gene, CDR1 is SGHVS and CDR2 is FQNEAQ. The CDR3 protein is CASSLEFGSSYEQYF. In nucleotides, the CDR3 is TGTGCCAGCAGCTTAGAGTTCGGCAGTTCCTACGAGCAGTACTTC.

This clonotype has at least ten counts. The chain joins TRBV5-4 to TRBJ1-1, with TRBD1 identical over 7 bases. The ends lost 0 bases at V and 2 bases at J; junction bases unmatched: 7. Germline V lookup: CDR1 SGHNT, CDR2 YYREEE (reference sequence). CDR3 length: 16 amino acids. CDR3 DNA sequence: TGTGCCAGCAGCTTGGGGGCCACAGGGGCCAACACTGAAGCTTTCTTT. This translates into CASSLGATGANTEAFF.

The rearrangement links TRBV5-1 to TRBJ1-2, with 7 bases lining up with TRBD1. The CDR3 runs 14 residues. Trimming cost V 4 bases and J 6 bases; bases outside gene matches: 9. CDR1 and CDR2 from the germline V gene are SGHRS and YFSETQ. The DNA of the CDR3 is TGCGCCAGCAGCAAAGAGACAGGGCTAAATGGCTACACCTTC. Translation gives CASSKETGLNGYTF. Filled out from reference TRBV5-1 and TRBJ1-2, the complete variable domain reads KAGVTQTPRYLIKTRGQQVTLSCSPISGHRSVSWYQQTPGQGLQFLFEYFSETQRNKGNFPGRFSGRQFSNSRSEMNVSTLELGDSALYLCASSKETGLNGYTFGSGTRLTVV.

The sample holds many counts of this clonotype. The rearrangement uses TRBV29-1 and TRBJ1-1; TRBD1 is a possible D gene (5 bases). V was cut by 4 bases and J by 4 bases, with 10 bases left in between. Germline values: CDR1 SQVTM, CDR2 ANQGSEA. This CDR3 contains 12 residues. The CDR3 DNA is TGCAGCGTTGGGGGGGTTGGCACTGAAGCTTTCTTT. This gives the protein CSVGGVGTEAFF. The whole variable domain, filled in from reference TRBV29-1 and TRBJ1-1, reads SAVISQKPSRDICQRGTSLTIQCQVDSQVTMMFWYRQQPGQSLTLIATANQGSEATYESGFVIDKFPISRPNLTFSTLTVSNMSPEDSSIYLCSVGGVGTEAFFGQGTRLTVV.

This clonotype was detected ten times or more. The V gene is TRBV7-9, the J gene TRBJ1-1; D unresolved. The CDR3 is 14 amino acids. Per germline, CDR1 SEHNR and CDR2 FQNEAQ (reference sequence). V was pared by 5 bases and J by 0 bases, with 10 bases between. This chain's CDR3 is CASSIGRLNTEAFF. The CDR3 DNA reads TGTGCCAGCAGCATAGGCAGGCTGAACACTGAAGCTTTCTTT.

This clonotype was observed at least ten times. CDR3 DNA: TGTGCCAGCAGTGGCGATAGGCCCGGGACTAGCGGGAGCATATACTCCTACAATGAGCAGTTCTTC. As protein: CASSGDRPGTSGSIYSYNEQFF. The J gene is TRBJ2-1, the V gene TRBV6-1; 14 bases map to TRBD2. Looked up from germline, CDR1 is MNHNS and CDR2 is SASEGT. CDR3 length equals 22 residues. V was pared by 4 bases and J by 0 bases, with 17 bases of the junction left unmatched.

Ten or more counts support this clonotype. This chain joins TRBV11-2 and TRBJ2-5; 10 bases are a match to TRBD2. With V trimmed by 5 bases and J by 0 bases, 6 bases remained unmatched. Per the germline V gene, CDR1 is SGHAT and CDR2 is FQNNGV. The CDR3 extends over 16 amino acids. CDR3 amino acids: CASSRTSGKYQETQYF. Here the CDR3 DNA reads TGTGCCAGCAGCCGGACTAGCGGAAAGTACCAAGAGACCCAGTACTTC.

This clonotype showed up many times. The gene calls are TRBV18 and TRBJ1-2; a possible D gene is TRBD1 (5 bases). V lost 5 bases to trimming and J lost 2 bases, with 9 bases between them. Germline CDR1 reads KGHSH; CDR2 reads LQKENI. This CDR3 has 13 residues. CDR3 sequence (DNA): TGTGCCAGCTCATCGGACACCAACTATGGCTACACCTTC. As protein: CASSSDTNYGYTF.

This clonotype was counted at least ten times. This chain links TRBV20-1 with TRBJ1-4; TRBD1 aligns across 8 bases. Unmatched junction bases numbered 10, after V lost 6 bases and J lost 7 bases. The CDR3 runs to 14 residues. CDR1 is DFQATT, CDR2 SNEGSKA, per germline (reference sequence). Here the CDR3 reads CSATQGASGEKLFF. In DNA, the CDR3 is TGCAGTGCCACCCAGGGGGCCTCGGGTGAAAAACTGTTTTTT.

This clonotype appeared many times. This chain connects TRBV29-1 to TRBJ2-3; D not resolved. Germline V gene sequence: CDR1 SQVTM, CDR2 ANQGSEA. The V gene lost 3 bases and the J gene lost 1 base, with 5 bases spanning the gap. The CDR3 consists of 12 residues. DNA for the CDR3: TGCAGCGTTGAGTGGGGCACAGATACGCAGTATTTT. It specifies CSVEWGTDTQYF.

This clonotype was observed at least ten times. This chain uses TRBV7-2 with TRBJ2-1; the match to TRBD2 covers 10 bases. Germline trimming cut 10 bases from V and 8 bases from J; bases unmatched to any gene: 11. This CDR3 contains 14 residues. From germline, CDR1 is SGHTA and CDR2 FQGNSA. The CDR3 loop is CATEKGSGRDEQFF. CDR3 bases: TGTGCCACCGAGAAGGGCAGCGGGAGGGATGAGCAGTTCTTC.

The chain uses TRBV19 and TRBJ2-1; 9 bases line up with TRBD1. J was trimmed by 9 bases and V by 3 bases; bases with no gene match: 9. Germline V gene data show CDR1 as LNHDA and CDR2 as SQIVND (reference sequence). The CDR3 loop spans 15 amino acids. Here the CDR3 reads CASSITGQGQGEQFF. DNA for the CDR3: TGTGCCAGTAGTATTACCGGACAGGGGCAAGGTGAGCAGTTCTTC.

Many counts were recorded for this clonotype. The V gene is TRBV18, the J gene TRBJ1-6, with 8 nucleotides matching TRBD1. Per the germline V gene, CDR1 is KGHSH and CDR2 is LQKENI. The CDR3 has 15 amino acids. V was clipped by 1 base and J by 10 bases; unmatched bases: 6. The CDR3 coding sequence is TGTGCCAGCTCACCACAGCAGGGGGCCGACTCACCCCTCCACTTT. This translates into CASSPQQGADSPLHF.

This clonotype has at least ten counts. The rearrangement joins TRBV28 to TRBJ2-7; D uncertain. Trimming took off 6 bases at V and 11 bases at J, with 23 bases between the two ends. Germline V CDR1 and CDR2: MDHEN, SYDVKM. The CDR3 consists of 14 residues. CDR3 bases: TGTGCCAGCAGCCCGTGGGCCCAGGACCCCTGGAAGTACTTC. It codes for CASSPWAQDPWKYF.